This is a list of T cell receptor beta chains from one sample in a study of OX40 agonist ivuxolimab in advanced cancers. Sequenced by immunoSEQ multiplex PCR; TCRdb stores in-frame clones only, minus some. The sample contains some 40,000 clones, about 93% of which appear only once. The sample was CD4+ or CD8+ T cells sorted from blood, taken in a trial of the OX40 agonist ivuxolimab. These receptors were obtained from an adult with an advanced solid tumor such as melanoma, head and neck, liver or kidney cancer. Both conserved end residues are part of each CDR3. Fields, in order: D gene, V gene, clone size, J gene, CDR3 DNA, CDR3 protein. The D gene is left open where the match is weak. Clone size is stated in some rows and not others, as once, few, many or a class when expanded.

-,TRBV27,-,TRBJ2-3,TGTGCCAGCAGTCACAGCACCCTTGGCACAGATACGCAGTATTTT,CASSHSTLGTDTQYF
-,TRBV4-1,-,TRBJ2-1,TGCGCCAGCAGCTCACATGCAAGCGGACACTACAATGAGCAGTTCTTC,CASSSHASGHYNEQFF
-,TRBV29-1,-,TRBJ2-5,TGCAGCGTTGTTGCAGGCGGAGAGACCCAGTACTTC,CSVVAGGETQYF
-,TRBV29-1,-,TRBJ2-1,TGCAGCGCCGTCGGACAGGAGGGGAGTAATGAGCAGTTCTTC,CSAVGQEGSNEQFF
-,TRBV11-2,-,TRBJ2-3,TGTGCCAGCAGCTTATACCGGGCAGATACGCAGTATTTT,CASSLYRADTQYF
TRBD1,TRBV2,-,TRBJ1-2,TGTGCCAGCAGTGAAGGTGAGACAGGGAACTATGGCTACACCTTC,CASSEGETGNYGYTF
TRBD2,TRBV28,hyperexpanded,TRBJ2-7,TGTGCCAGCAGTTCCCCATTTAGCGGGATGAGGTGCGAGCAGTACTTC,CASSSPFSGMRCEQYF
-,TRBV6-5,-,TRBJ2-1,TGTGCCAGCAGTTATCACCCGAGGGAGCAGTTCTTC,CASSYHPREQFF
-,TRBV6-5,few,TRBJ2-5,TGTGCCAGCAGTGGGATAGGTGGGGCGCAAGAGACCCAGTACTTC,CASSGIGGAQETQYF
-,TRBV4-1,-,TRBJ2-5,TGCGCCAGCAGCCTAGTGGGCATGGGGGAGACCCAGTACTTC,CASSLVGMGETQYF
TRBD2,TRBV9,-,TRBJ2-3,TGTGCCAGCAGCGTATGGGCGGGAGGGCCCACAGATACGCAGTATTTT,CASSVWAGGPTDTQYF
-,TRBV6-1,-,TRBJ2-1,TGTGCCAGCAGTCCAGGACGGTTATACAATGAGCAGTTCTTC,CASSPGRLYNEQFF
-,TRBV19,-,TRBJ1-1,TGTGCCAGTAGTTACAGGGTAGGAAACACTGAAGCTTTCTTT,CASSYRVGNTEAFF
-,TRBV28,-,TRBJ1-5,TGTGCCAGCAGTTTTAGGGGTACCAATCAGCCCCAGCATTTT,CASSFRGTNQPQHF
TRBD2,TRBV5-1,-,TRBJ2-7,TGCGCCAGCAGCCTCCTCGCGGGAGGGGCCTACGAGCAGTACTTC,CASSLLAGGAYEQYF
TRBD2,TRBV9,-,TRBJ2-1,TGTGCCAGCAGCGTCGGGGGGGACTCCTACAATGAGCAGTTCTTC,CASSVGGDSYNEQFF
-,TRBV6-1,-,TRBJ1-2,TGTGCCAGCAAGTCGGGGGGAGGGTACGGCTATGGCTACACCTTC,CASKSGGGYGYGYTF
TRBD1,TRBV5-6,-,TRBJ2-7,TGTGCCAGCAGTAGGACAGGTAGATGGTACGAGCAGTACTTC,CASSRTGRWYEQYF
-,TRBV7-9,once,TRBJ2-1,TGTGCCAGCAGCTTAGCCATACTAGGTCTAACTTACAATGAGCAGTTCTTC,CASSLAILGLTYNEQFF
-,TRBV28,-,TRBJ2-1,TGTGCCAGCAGCCCCTACAATGAGCAGTTCTTC,CASSPYNEQFF
TRBD1,TRBV5-8,-,TRBJ2-5,TGTGCCAGCAGCTTTGGACAGGGCCGGGAGACCCAGTACTTC,CASSFGQGRETQYF
-,TRBV29-1,-,TRBJ2-1,TGCAGCGTTGAAGAAGTAGGGACAGAGCAGTTCTTC,CSVEEVGTEQFF
-,TRBV7-6,-,TRBJ1-4,TGTGCCAGCAGCTTAGGGGAAATGAGGACTAATGAAAAACTGTTTTTT,CASSLGEMRTNEKLFF
TRBD2,TRBV5-1,-,TRBJ2-7,TGCGCCAGCAGCTTGGCCACTAGCGGGATATTGCCCTACGAGCAGTACTTC,CASSLATSGILPYEQYF
-,TRBV10-3,-,TRBJ2-7,TGTGCCATCAGAAACCTGCTGGACGAGCAGTACTTC,CAIRNLLDEQYF
-,TRBV7-3,-,TRBJ2-7,TGTGCCAGCAGCTTATTCTACGAGCAGTACTTC,CASSLFYEQYF
-,TRBV10-1,few,TRBJ2-7,TGCGCCAGCAGTGAGTCGAGGGGGGAGCAGTACTTC,CASSESRGEQYF
-,TRBV9,-,TRBJ1-3,TGTGCCAGCAGCGGAGGTTCCTCTGGAAACACCATATATTTT,CASSGGSSGNTIYF
-,TRBV4-1,-,TRBJ2-1,TGCGCCAGCAGCCAAGAAAAACGGGGCAGCTCCTACAATGAGCAGTTCTTC,CASSQEKRGSSYNEQFF
-,TRBV28,once,TRBJ2-7,TGTGCCAGCAGTTTAATGGCGGGTACCTACGAGCAGTACTTC,CASSLMAGTYEQYF
-,TRBV19,-,TRBJ2-7,TGTGCCAGTAGTATAAACGACGAGCAGTACTTC,CASSINDEQYF
TRBD2,TRBV28,-,TRBJ2-1,TGTGCCAGCAGTTCCTACCGCTCAAATATCCTAGCGGGATCGGAGCAGTTCTTC,CASSSYRSNILAGSEQFF
TRBD2,TRBV7-8,-,TRBJ2-7,TGTGCCAGCAGCTACGAAAGGAGCGGGAGGCTCTCCTACGAGCAGTACTTC,CASSYERSGRLSYEQYF
-,TRBV5-1,-,TRBJ1-4,TGCGCCAGCAGCCTCGGGGGTACTAATGAAAAACTGTTTTTT,CASSLGGTNEKLFF
-,TRBV27,once,TRBJ2-6,TGTGCCAGCAGTCCTACGGGGTCAGGGGCCAACGTCCTGACTTTC,CASSPTGSGANVLTF
-,TRBV19,-,TRBJ1-1,TGTGCCAGTAGTATGTCAGGGACAACTGAAGCTTTCTTT,CASSMSGTTEAFF
-,TRBV7-8,-,TRBJ2-3,TGTGCCAGCAGCTTAGTGTACATCACAGATACGCAGTATTTT,CASSLVYITDTQYF
-,TRBV4-3,-,TRBJ2-7,TGCGCCAGCAGCCAAGGATTCCTACCCAGTGCTATAAGCTACGAGCAGTACTTC,CASSQGFLPSAISYEQYF
-,TRBV30,-,TRBJ2-7,TGTGCCTGGAGTGACCGAACGCAATACCGCTACGAGCAGTACTTC,CAWSDRTQYRYEQYF
TRBD1,TRBV28,once,TRBJ1-1,TGTGCCAGCAGTTTCAGGGGGCTCATGAACACTGAAGCTTTCTTT,CASSFRGLMNTEAFF
-,TRBV7-9,-,TRBJ2-7,TGTGCCAGCAGCGAAGACCCTTGGACAGGGACTAACGAGCAGTACTTC,CASSEDPWTGTNEQYF
-,TRBV6-5,-,TRBJ2-2,TGTGCCAGCAGCAATACAGGGATCGGGGAGCTGTTTTTT,CASSNTGIGELFF